Listed below are T cell receptor beta chains from one sample, sequenced in a study of PD-L1 blockade in urothelial cancer. The table came from immunoSEQ multiplex PCR; TCRdb's copy has only in-frame clones and leaves some out. There are 45,000 or so clones in the sample; about 88% occur only once, and 20% to 25% lies in the top ten. The specimen comprised PBMCs, sampled around atezolizumab (anti-PD-L1) treatment. All receptors come from a donor at least 40 years old with urothelial cancer. The CDR3 runs from the conserved cysteine through the conserved F or W. The order of the fields is D gene, J gene, clone size, V gene, CDR3 protein, CDR3 DNA. D genes are given only for firm matches. Expanded clones are given a class, and other clones once, few, many or no size at all.

D: TRBD1; J: TRBJ2-5; size: NA; V: TRBV7-2; CDR3: CASSLGDRVETQYF; DNA: TGTGCCAGCAGCTTAGGAGACAGGGTTGAGACCCAGTACTTC
D: NA; J: TRBJ2-1; size: NA; V: TRBV21-1; CDR3: CASSQTTGSYNEQFF; DNA: TGTGCCAGCAGCCAGACGACAGGCTCCTACAATGAGCAGTTCTTC
D: NA; J: TRBJ2-1; size: NA; V: TRBV27; CDR3: CASSSPTGTRNEQFF; DNA: TGTGCCAGCAGTTCGCCGACTGGGACTCGGAATGAGCAGTTCTTC
D: TRBD1; J: TRBJ1-2; size: once; V: TRBV19; CDR3: CATGPGQDFYGYTF; DNA: TGTGCCACCGGACCGGGACAGGATTTCTATGGCTACACCTTC
D: NA; J: TRBJ1-2; size: NA; V: TRBV4-3; CDR3: CASSQEAAAPGNGYTF; DNA: TGCGCCAGCAGCCAAGAGGCCGCGGCCCCTGGTAATGGCTACACCTTC
D: TRBD2; J: TRBJ2-7; size: NA; V: TRBV4-3; CDR3: CASSQSRGLAASYEQYF; DNA: TGCGCCAGCAGCCAATCCCGGGGACTAGCGGCTTCCTACGAGCAGTACTTC
D: NA; J: TRBJ2-7; size: NA; V: TRBV5-6; CDR3: CAGSGSGHEIYEQYF; DNA: TGTGCCGGCTCGGGGTCCGGCCACGAAATCTACGAGCAGTACTTC
D: TRBD2; J: TRBJ2-1; size: few; V: TRBV19; CDR3: CASSISRLAGEGNEQFF; DNA: TGTGCCAGTAGTATTTCCAGACTAGCGGGAGAAGGTAATGAGCAGTTCTTC
D: NA; J: TRBJ2-1; size: NA; V: TRBV2; CDR3: CASSEALRGTASYNEQFF; DNA: TGTGCCAGCAGTGAAGCGCTTCGGGGGACAGCCTCCTACAATGAGCAGTTCTTC
D: TRBD2; J: TRBJ2-7; size: NA; V: TRBV19; CDR3: CASSIGTSGPYEQYF; DNA: TGTGCCAGTAGTATAGGGACTAGCGGTCCCTACGAGCAGTACTTC
D: NA; J: TRBJ2-3; size: NA; V: TRBV6-6; CDR3: CASSRTGGPPQYF; DNA: TGTGCCAGCAGCCGTACGGGGGGCCCCCCGCAGTATTTT
D: NA; J: TRBJ1-2; size: NA; V: TRBV29-1; CDR3: CSVHTGRGSYGYTF; DNA: TGCAGCGTCCACACGGGAAGGGGGAGTTATGGCTACACCTTC
D: NA; J: TRBJ2-7; size: NA; V: TRBV28; CDR3: CASRLTGSHEQYF; DNA: TGTGCCAGCAGGCTAACAGGGTCCCACGAGCAGTACTTC
D: NA; J: TRBJ2-3; size: NA; V: TRBV5-1; CDR3: CASSLGTRPDTDTQYF; DNA: TGCGCCAGCAGCTTGGGGACTCGACCTGACACAGATACGCAGTATTTT
D: NA; J: TRBJ2-5; size: NA; V: TRBV7-2; CDR3: CASSLTRTSGTQYF; DNA: TGTGCCAGCAGCTTGACTAGGACCTCTGGGACCCAGTACTTC
D: TRBD2; J: TRBJ2-3; size: NA; V: TRBV5-5; CDR3: CASSRRTSGTDTQYF; DNA: TGTGCCAGCAGCCGCAGGACTAGCGGCACAGATACGCAGTATTTT
D: TRBD1; J: TRBJ2-5; size: NA; V: TRBV5-1; CDR3: CASSQGTGGETQYF; DNA: TGCGCCAGCAGCCAAGGGACAGGGGGAGAGACCCAGTACTTC
D: NA; J: TRBJ2-1; size: NA; V: TRBV5-1; CDR3: CASRKVRAPLDNEQFF; DNA: TGCGCCAGCAGAAAAGTCAGAGCGCCGTTGGACAATGAGCAGTTCTTC
D: NA; J: TRBJ1-5; size: NA; V: TRBV30; CDR3: CAWSAQGWQPQHF; DNA: TGTGCCTGGAGTGCACAGGGTTGGCAGCCCCAGCATTTT
D: TRBD2; J: TRBJ2-1; size: NA; V: TRBV11-3; CDR3: CASSLGGRAFDEQFF; DNA: TGTGCCAGCAGCTTAGGCGGGAGGGCCTTCGATGAGCAGTTCTTC
D: NA; J: TRBJ2-7; size: NA; V: TRBV7-3; CDR3: CASSLMAGGTYEQYF; DNA: TGTGCCAGCAGCTTAATGGCTGGCGGAACCTACGAGCAGTACTTC
D: NA; J: TRBJ2-3; size: NA; V: TRBV7-2; CDR3: CASSPQLTGTDTQYF; DNA: TGTGCCAGCAGCCCCCAGTTAACAGGGACAGATACGCAGTATTTT
D: NA; J: TRBJ2-3; size: NA; V: TRBV5-8; CDR3: CASSMRAGTARTDTQYF; DNA: TGTGCCAGCAGTATGAGGGCGGGGACAGCCCGCACAGATACGCAGTATTTT
D: TRBD1; J: TRBJ2-5; size: NA; V: TRBV15; CDR3: CATSRSTGGETQYF; DNA: TGTGCCACCAGCAGGTCCACAGGGGGAGAGACCCAGTACTTC
D: TRBD2; J: TRBJ2-7; size: NA; V: TRBV6-6; CDR3: CASSYSFEGGLGEQYF; DNA: TGTGCCAGCAGTTACTCGTTCGAGGGAGGGCTGGGGGAGCAGTACTTC
D: TRBD1; J: TRBJ1-2; size: NA; V: TRBV29-1; CDR3: CSVGTGAHYGYTF; DNA: TGCAGCGTAGGAACAGGGGCTCACTATGGCTACACCTTC
D: TRBD2; J: TRBJ2-7; size: NA; V: TRBV4-3; CDR3: CASSQDPPGTSVTYEQYF; DNA: TGCGCCAGCAGCCAAGACCCGCCCGGGACTAGCGTCACCTACGAGCAGTACTTC
D: NA; J: TRBJ2-7; size: once; V: TRBV5-4; CDR3: CASSLSGLGGEQYF; DNA: TGTGCCAGCAGCTTGTCAGGGCTAGGTGGCGAGCAGTACTTC
D: TRBD1; J: TRBJ2-2; size: NA; V: TRBV5-1; CDR3: CASSVGTGGLAGELFF; DNA: TGCGCCAGCAGCGTGGGGACAGGGGGCTTAGCCGGGGAGCTGTTTTTT
D: NA; J: TRBJ2-7; size: NA; V: TRBV7-2; CDR3: CASSPMEETYEQYF; DNA: TGTGCCAGCAGCCCAATGGAGGAGACCTACGAGCAGTACTTC
D: NA; J: TRBJ2-2; size: NA; V: TRBV7-2; CDR3: CASSLAGSPTGELFF; DNA: TGTGCCAGCAGCTTAGCGGGCTCCCCCACCGGGGAGCTGTTTTTT
D: TRBD1; J: TRBJ2-4; size: NA; V: TRBV27; CDR3: CASSFQRQGASKNIQYF; DNA: TGTGCCAGCAGTTTCCAACGACAGGGGGCGAGCAAAAACATTCAGTACTTC
D: NA; J: TRBJ2-1; size: NA; V: TRBV5-1; CDR3: CASSWRTDHYNEQFF; DNA: TGCGCCAGCAGCTGGAGGACAGACCACTACAATGAGCAGTTCTTC
D: TRBD1; J: TRBJ2-7; size: NA; V: TRBV25-1; CDR3: CASSAQIGTGTYEQYF; DNA: TGTGCCAGCAGTGCCCAGATTGGGACAGGTACCTACGAGCAGTACTTC